The sequence of this T cell receptor beta chain was determined in a study of cytomegalovirus exposure and HLA in healthy donors. Study results and caveats: Cytomegalovirus status was reportedly diagnosed by the classifier with high sensitivity and specificity.

Points on this clone: Its antigen is not known.

V dropped 3 bases and J dropped 0 bases, with 12 bases sitting between them. Germline CDR1 reads MNHEY; CDR2 reads SMNVEV (reference sequence). The CDR3 is 15 residues long. The table came from immunoSEQ multiplex PCR; TCRdb's copy has only in-frame clones and leaves some out. Of under 200,000 clones listed, 85% to 90% are singletons. The receptor was isolated from a woman aged 25-40 years in good health and CMV-seronegative. Sequencing used PBMCs. J is TRBJ2-7 and V is TRBV27; D unresolved. As DNA, the CDR3 is TGTGCCAGCAGTTTGGGGTCCTCGGGCTCCTACGAGCAGTACTTC. It is translated as CASSLGSSGSYEQYF.